These 21 T cell receptor beta chains were all obtained from the same sample, sequenced in a study of technical replicates of blood from several donors. Some clones are missing from TCRdb's copy, which holds only in-frame ones; the method was immunoSEQ multiplex PCR. The table includes about 75,000 clones, 95% to 97% detected once. What was sequenced was T cells isolated from PBMCs. The receptors shown here come from a human donor in good health.

This chain joins TRBV9 and TRBJ2-2; 7 positions agree with TRBD2. The CDR3 runs to 15 residues. The V gene's germline CDR1 is SGDLS and CDR2 YYNGEE. The ends lost 4 bases at V and 2 bases at J; junction bases unmatched: 5. The CDR3 bases are TGTGCCAGCAGCTACTCTAGCGGCAACACCGGGGAGCTGTTTTTT. Its protein is CASSYSSGNTGELFF.

V is TRBV13 and J is TRBJ1-1, with 7 bases lining up with TRBD1. The CDR3 sequence is 12 residues long. Unmatched junction bases numbered 5, after V lost 5 bases and J lost 8 bases. Germline V gives CDR1 PRHDT, CDR2 FYEKMQ (reference sequence). The CDR3 reads CASSAPGGEAFF. CDR3 bases: TGTGCCAGCAGCGCCCCAGGGGGAGAAGCTTTCTTT.

V is TRBV9 and J is TRBJ2-1; 8 positions match TRBD2. CDR3 length: 15 residues. CDR1 is SGDLS, CDR2 YYNGEE, per germline. V lost 0 bases and J lost 7; bases outside the gene matches: 6. The CDR3 DNA follows: TGTGCCAGCAGCGTAGACGGGAGGGCCGGGAATGAGCAGTTCTTC. Translated, it gives CASSVDGRAGNEQFF. Drawing the rest from reference TRBV9 and TRBJ2-1, the complete variable domain is DSGVTQTPKHLITATGQRVTLRCSPRSGDLSVYWYQQSLDQGLQFLIQYYNGEERAKGNILERFSAQQFPDLHSELNLSSLELGDSALYFCASSVDGRAGNEQFFGPGTRLTVL.

The chain employs TRBV29-1 and TRBJ2-3; 10 nucleotides match TRBD2. The CDR3 is 16 residues long. The germline V gene encodes CDR1 SQVTM and CDR2 ANQGSEA. V lost 1 base and J lost 2; bases outside the gene matches: 6. For the CDR3, the DNA is TGCAGCGTTGAAGGAACGACTAGCGGGTACACAGATACGCAGTATTTT. It yields the protein CSVEGTTSGYTDTQYF.

Only one count was recorded for this clone. V usage is TRBV28 and J usage is TRBJ1-4, with unresolved D. Germline CDR1 is MDHEN and CDR2 is SYDVKM. Between the trimmed V and J ends, which lost 8 bases and 0 bases, there was a span of 22 bases. CDR3 length equals 18 residues. In nucleotides, the CDR3 is TGTGCCAGCGGATCACTGGAGCTCAAATTTGCAACTAATGAAAAACTGTTTTTT. Its protein product is CASGSLELKFATNEKLFF.

This clone was picked up one time. The chain is built from TRBV6-1 and TRBJ1-1; D uncertain. Trimming removed 2 bases at V and 4 bases at J, with 11 bases between. Germline V gene lookup returns CDR1 MNHNS and CDR2 SASEGT. This CDR3 has 14 amino acids. CDR3 DNA sequence: TGTGCCAGCAGTGAAAGTCCCTATGGCACTGAAGCTTTCTTT. Translating gives CASSESPYGTEAFF.

The J gene is TRBJ2-7, the V gene TRBV2; D unclear. V lost 4 bases and J 1 base, leaving 8 bases between the germline ends. The CDR3 runs 13 residues. The germline V gene encodes CDR1 SNHLY and CDR2 FYNNEI. The CDR3 DNA is TGTGCCAGCAGTGTTGCACTTTCCTACGAGCAGTACTTC. Translating it yields CASSVALSYEQYF.

This rearrangement joins TRBV6-1 to TRBJ1-2; 9 nucleotides align to TRBD1. The CDR3 is 14 amino acids. V was pared by 3 bases and J by 8 bases, with 7 bases of the junction left unmatched. Germline values: CDR1 MNHNS, CDR2 SASEGT. CDR3 in DNA: TGTGCCAGCAGTGACGCCGGGACAGGGAACGGCTACACCTTC. It translates to CASSDAGTGNGYTF.

V is TRBV7-3 and J is TRBJ1-1; D is unclear. This CDR3 region has 13 residues. V was clipped by 5 bases and J by 0 bases, with 7 bases between them. Germline values: CDR1 SGHTA, CDR2 FQGTGA. The CDR3 reads CASSLSVNTEAFF. For the CDR3, the DNA is TGTGCCAGCAGCCTCTCAGTGAACACTGAAGCTTTCTTT. The full variable domain, rest sourced from reference TRBV7-3 and TRBJ1-1, is GAGVSQTPSNKVTEKGKYVELRCDPISGHTALYWYRQSLGQGPEFLIYFQGTGAADDSGLPNDRFFAVRPEGSVSTLKIQRTERGDSAVYLCASSLSVNTEAFFGQGTRLTVV.

The V call is TRBV27, the J call TRBJ2-5; TRBD1 agrees at 7 bases. The CDR3 is 15 amino acids. The trim removed 1 base at V and 2 bases at J, leaving 4 bases unmatched. Germline loops: CDR1 MNHEY, CDR2 SMNVEV (reference sequence). The CDR3 here is CASSLFGTVQETQYF. The CDR3 DNA sequence: TGTGCCAGCAGTTTATTCGGGACAGTACAAGAGACCCAGTACTTC.

The J gene is TRBJ1-4, the V gene TRBV28; possibly TRBD1 for D (6 bases). The V gene lost 7 bases and the J gene lost 8 bases, with 17 bases spanning the gap. Per germline, CDR1 MDHEN and CDR2 SYDVKM. The CDR3 covers 14 residues. CDR3 loop: CASTSETGLEKLFF. The CDR3 region has the DNA TGTGCCAGCACCTCGGAAACAGGGTTGGAAAAACTGTTTTTT.

The J gene is TRBJ2-1, the V gene TRBV11-3; D might be TRBD2 (6 bases). Looked up from germline, CDR1 is SGHNT and CDR2 is YENEEA. This CDR3 has 13 residues. V lost 6 bases and J 9 bases, leaving 15 bases between the germline ends. This chain's CDR3 is CASSWDSGGEQFF. Written as DNA, the CDR3 is TGTGCCAGCAGTTGGGACTCCGGAGGTGAGCAGTTCTTC.

This clone was found once. This chain joins TRBV14 and TRBJ1-2; D not certain. Looked up from germline, CDR1 is SGHDN and CDR2 is FVKESK. The CDR3 spans 14 residues. Trimming cost V 1 base and J 4 bases, with 10 bases left between them. CDR3 region: CASSQVSGIYGYTF. DNA of the CDR3: TGTGCCAGCAGCCAAGTTTCAGGAATCTATGGCTACACCTTC.

The chain joins TRBV5-1 to TRBJ1-4; no clear D. The CDR3 sequence is 14 residues long. Germline V gives CDR1 SGHRS, CDR2 YFSETQ. Trimming took 4 bases from V and 0 from J, leaving 7 bases between them. The CDR3: CASSPGATNEKLFF. As DNA, the CDR3 is TGCGCCAGCAGCCCGGGTGCAACTAATGAAAAACTGTTTTTT.

V is TRBV2 and J is TRBJ2-6; no firm D call. Germline V CDR1 and CDR2: SNHLY, FYNNEI. There are 13 residues in the CDR3. Trimming shortened V by 7 bases and J by 0 bases, and 4 bases separated the two germline ends. CDR3 sequence (DNA): TGTGCCAGCATCCTCTCTGGGGCCAACGTCCTGACTTTC. Translated, it gives CASILSGANVLTF.

V and J are TRBV30 and TRBJ1-2, with a weak D call TRBD1 (5 bases). The CDR3 is 14 amino acids. Germline CDR1 is GTSNPN and CDR2 is SVGIG (reference sequence). Deletions cut 1 base from V and 6 bases from J, with 15 bases between. CDR3 residues: CAWSADRRGDGYTF. CDR3 bases: TGTGCCTGGAGTGCAGACAGAAGGGGCGATGGCTACACCTTC.

The chain couples TRBV19 to TRBJ1-5; TRBD1 is a possible D gene (5 bases). The CDR3 totals 14 residues. Trimming took off 6 bases at V and 4 bases at J, with 13 bases between the two ends. Germline CDR1 LNHDA, CDR2 SQIVND (reference sequence). CDR3 protein: CASSLTAQNQPQHF. Written as DNA, the CDR3 is TGTGCCAGTAGCCTGACAGCCCAAAATCAGCCCCAGCATTTT.

This sequence joins TRBV6-1 and TRBJ2-5; 7 nucleotides match TRBD2. CDR3 length: 13 amino acids. V trimming: 8 bases; J trimming: 5 bases; junction bases outside the gene matches: 8. The germline V gene has CDR1 MNHNS and CDR2 SASEGT. CDR3 sequence: CASRAGVAETQYF. The CDR3 bases are TGTGCCAGCCGCGCGGGGGTTGCGGAGACCCAGTACTTC.

The chain employs TRBV28 and TRBJ1-2, with a tentative D call TRBD1 (5 bases). V lost 4 bases and J lost 7, with 16 bases in between. The CDR3 is 14 residues long. The germline gives CDR1 MDHEN, CDR2 SYDVKM. This chain's CDR3 is CASSSTRVLLGYTF. The CDR3 nucleotides are TGTGCCAGCAGTTCGACCAGGGTCCTACTTGGCTACACCTTC.

The rearrangement joins TRBV4-2 to TRBJ2-2; D is possibly TRBD2 (6 bases). Trimming left V 1 base short and J 9 bases short, with 15 bases between. Germline CDR1 reads LGHNA; CDR2 reads YNFKEQ. The CDR3 spans 15 residues. CDR3 region: CASSQGNSGRRELFF. Written as DNA, the CDR3 is TGTGCCAGCAGCCAAGGTAATAGCGGAAGACGGGAGCTGTTTTTT.

V usage is TRBV6-6 and J usage is TRBJ2-3, with D possibly TRBD2 on 7 matching bases. Trimming stripped 11 bases from V and 3 bases from J, with 15 bases between. The length of the CDR3 is 13 residues. Germline assignment: CDR1 MNHNY and CDR2 SVGAGI (reference sequence). CDR3 DNA: TGTGCCTCTACGGGGAGGGGGACAGATACGCAGTATTTT. Its translation is CASTGRGTDTQYF.